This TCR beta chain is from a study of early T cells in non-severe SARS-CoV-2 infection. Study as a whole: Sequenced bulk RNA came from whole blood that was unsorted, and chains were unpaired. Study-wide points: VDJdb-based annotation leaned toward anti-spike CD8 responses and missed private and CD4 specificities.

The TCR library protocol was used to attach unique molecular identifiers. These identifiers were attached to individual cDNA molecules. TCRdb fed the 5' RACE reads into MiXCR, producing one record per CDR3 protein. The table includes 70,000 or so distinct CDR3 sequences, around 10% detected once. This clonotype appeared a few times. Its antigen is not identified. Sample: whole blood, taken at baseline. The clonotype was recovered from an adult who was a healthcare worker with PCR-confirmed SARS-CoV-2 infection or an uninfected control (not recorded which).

In DNA, the CDR3 is TGTGCCATCAGGAACGCGGGGGACACAGATACGCAGTATTTT. This gives the protein CAIRNAGDTDTQYF. This chain joins TRBV10-3 and TRBJ2-3, with 7 bases matching TRBD2. This CDR3 contains 14 residues. The junction had 5 bases not matched to a gene; V was cut back by 6 bases and J by 2 bases. Looked up from germline, CDR1 is ENHRY and CDR2 is SYGVKD.